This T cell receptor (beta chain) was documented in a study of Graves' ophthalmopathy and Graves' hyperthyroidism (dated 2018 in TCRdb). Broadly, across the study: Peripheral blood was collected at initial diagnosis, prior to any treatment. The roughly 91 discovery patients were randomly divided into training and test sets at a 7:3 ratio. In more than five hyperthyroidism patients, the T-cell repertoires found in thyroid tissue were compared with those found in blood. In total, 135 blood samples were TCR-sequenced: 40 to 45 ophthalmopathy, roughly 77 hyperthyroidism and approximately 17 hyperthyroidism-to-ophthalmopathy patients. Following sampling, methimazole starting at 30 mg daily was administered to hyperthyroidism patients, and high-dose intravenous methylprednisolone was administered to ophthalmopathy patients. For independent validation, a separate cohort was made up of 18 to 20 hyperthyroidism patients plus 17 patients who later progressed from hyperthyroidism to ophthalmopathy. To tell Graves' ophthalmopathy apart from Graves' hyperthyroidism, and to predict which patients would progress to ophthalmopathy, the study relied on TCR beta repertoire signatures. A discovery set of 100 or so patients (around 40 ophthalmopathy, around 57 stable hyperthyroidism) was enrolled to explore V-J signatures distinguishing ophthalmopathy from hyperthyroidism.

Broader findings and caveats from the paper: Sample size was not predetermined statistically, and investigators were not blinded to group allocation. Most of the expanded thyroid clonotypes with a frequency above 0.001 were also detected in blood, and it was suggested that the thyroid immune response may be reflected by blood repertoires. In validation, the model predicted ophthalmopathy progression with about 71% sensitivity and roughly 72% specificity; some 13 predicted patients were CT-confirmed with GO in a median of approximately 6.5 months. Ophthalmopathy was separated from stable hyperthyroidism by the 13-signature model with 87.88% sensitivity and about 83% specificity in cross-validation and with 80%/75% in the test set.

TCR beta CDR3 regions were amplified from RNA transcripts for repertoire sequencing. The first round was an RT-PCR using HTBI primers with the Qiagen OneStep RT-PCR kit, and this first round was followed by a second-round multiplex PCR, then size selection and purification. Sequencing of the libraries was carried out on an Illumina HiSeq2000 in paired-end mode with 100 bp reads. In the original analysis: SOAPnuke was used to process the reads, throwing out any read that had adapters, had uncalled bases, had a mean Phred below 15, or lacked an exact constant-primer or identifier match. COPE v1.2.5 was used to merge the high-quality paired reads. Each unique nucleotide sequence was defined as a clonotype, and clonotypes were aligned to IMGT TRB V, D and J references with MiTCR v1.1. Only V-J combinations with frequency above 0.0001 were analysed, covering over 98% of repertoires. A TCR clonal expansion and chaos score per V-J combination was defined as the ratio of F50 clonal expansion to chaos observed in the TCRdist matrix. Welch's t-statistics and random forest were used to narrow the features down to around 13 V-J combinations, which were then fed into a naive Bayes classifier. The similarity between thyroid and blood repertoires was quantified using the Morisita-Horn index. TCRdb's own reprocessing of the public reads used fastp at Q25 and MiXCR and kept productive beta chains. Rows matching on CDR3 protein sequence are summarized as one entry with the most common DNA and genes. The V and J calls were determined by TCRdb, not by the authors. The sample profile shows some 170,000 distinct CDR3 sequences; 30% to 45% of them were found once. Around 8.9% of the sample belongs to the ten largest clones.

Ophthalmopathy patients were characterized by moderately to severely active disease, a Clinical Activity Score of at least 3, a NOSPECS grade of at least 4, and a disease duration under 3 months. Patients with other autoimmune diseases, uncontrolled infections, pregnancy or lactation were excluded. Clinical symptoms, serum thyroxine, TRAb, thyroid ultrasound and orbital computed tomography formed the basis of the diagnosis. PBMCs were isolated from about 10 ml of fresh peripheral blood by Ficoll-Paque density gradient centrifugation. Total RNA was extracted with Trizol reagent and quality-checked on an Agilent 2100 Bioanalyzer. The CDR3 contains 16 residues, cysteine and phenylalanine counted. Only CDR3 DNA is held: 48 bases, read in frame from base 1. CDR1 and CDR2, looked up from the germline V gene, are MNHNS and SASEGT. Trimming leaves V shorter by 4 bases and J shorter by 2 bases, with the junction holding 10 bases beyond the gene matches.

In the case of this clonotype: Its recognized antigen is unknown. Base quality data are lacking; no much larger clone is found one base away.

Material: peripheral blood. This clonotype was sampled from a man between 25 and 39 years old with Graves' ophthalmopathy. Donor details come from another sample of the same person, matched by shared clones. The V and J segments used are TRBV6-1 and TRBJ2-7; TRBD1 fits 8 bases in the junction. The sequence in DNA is TGTGCCAGCAGTGTTCTCAGGGGACAGGTCCCCTACGAGCAGTACTTC. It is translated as CASSVLRGQVPYEQYF.